Only a few counts were recorded for the clone carrying this TCR beta chain. Its antigen is not identified. Building the TCR beta libraries relied on iRepertoire HTBI primers, and CDR3 regions underwent Arm-PCR. TCRdb reprocessed the multiplex PCR reads via MiXCR and lists one record per CDR3 protein. Of some 230,000 distinct CDR3 sequences in the sample, about 16% were seen once. The sample originates from a study of regulatory T cells in long-lasting Graves disease. Study background: Graves' cases, newly diagnosed, had used antithyroid drugs under 3 months.

The time point is: newly diagnosed GD, antithyroid drugs for less than 3 months. From RNA extracted from PBMCs, the TCR library was made. Study conclusions and caveats: Persistent disease preferred TRBV28, TRBJ1-2 and TRBJ2-5; new disease, TRBV20-1 and TRBJ2-1. Sampling was limited to peripheral blood rather than thyroid tissue. Accuracy might have suffered from few samples.

The germline V gene has CDR1 DFQATT and CDR2 SNEGSKA (reference sequence). The CDR3 sequence is 13 residues long. V was trimmed by 4 bases and J by 6 bases, leaving 16 bases between them. This TCR derives from a female donor with Graves disease. This chain uses TRBV20-1 with TRBJ2-7; the D gene is possibly TRBD2 (6 bases). Sequencing was performed on peripheral blood mononuclear cells (PBMCs), taken at new diagnosis, from a patient treated with antithyroid drugs. CDR3 bases: TGCAGTGCTATACCGGGACTCCTCCGCGAGCAGTACTTC. It specifies CSAIPGLLREQYF.